This TCR beta chain was obtained from a study of human T cells and chemical hapten exposure. Background on the study: Patch tests put 0.01% DPC on the upper back, read at 6 days.

Germline CDR1 is SQVTM and CDR2 is ANQGSEA. There are 12 residues in the CDR3. Deletions cut 2 bases from V and 5 bases from J, with 9 bases between. The library attached unique molecular identifiers to individual cDNA molecules. TCRdb analysed the RACE reads with MiXCR anew, one entry per CDR3 protein. The repertoire includes over 85,000 distinct CDR3 sequences, approximately 13% of them detected once, and approximately 2% sits in the top ten. The time point was: patch test 1, 2 weeks after DPC sensitization. Treatment of the sample: therapeutic diphenylcyclopropenone sensitization with weekly scalp DPC. This clonotype was seen at least ten times.

V is TRBV29-1 and J is TRBJ2-5, with D perhaps matching TRBD1 (5 bases). Sequencing used whole blood, obtained in connection with sensitization to the hapten diphenylcyclopropenone (DPC). The sequence came from a woman in her 40s with alopecia areata. Some clones in this sample may be carry-over from other donors' samples. CDR3 DNA sequence: TGCAGCGTTGAATTAGGGGCGGAGACCCAGTACTTC. Translation: CSVELGAETQYF.